This T cell receptor (beta chain) was identified in a study of blood T cell repertoires in COVID-19. Study summary: Samples taken during acute and convalescent COVID-19 were collected in the United States, Italy and Spain.

In the original workflow: Amplification from reference gene primers served as the basis for estimated nucleated cell counts. Measured with immunoSEQ multiplex PCR; TCRdb has only the in-frame clones, and not every one. From that table come the V and J calls and clone size; the DNA was used to work out D and trimming. Here the sample spans tens of thousands of clones, approximately 80% being singletons. The CDR3 extends over 18 amino acids. V lost 2 bases and J lost 5; bases outside the gene matches: 14. The germline V gene encodes CDR1 SGHTA and CDR2 FQGNSA. The sequenced sample was peripheral blood. The clonotype originates from an elderly woman with active or convalescent COVID-19. The chain carries TRBV7-2 and TRBJ2-3; 9 positions agree with TRBD2. The CDR3 DNA follows: TGTGCCAGCAGCTTAAGGACCAACTGGCGGGGGGGCCTAGATACGCAGTATTTT. This gives the protein CASSLRTNWRGGLDTQYF.